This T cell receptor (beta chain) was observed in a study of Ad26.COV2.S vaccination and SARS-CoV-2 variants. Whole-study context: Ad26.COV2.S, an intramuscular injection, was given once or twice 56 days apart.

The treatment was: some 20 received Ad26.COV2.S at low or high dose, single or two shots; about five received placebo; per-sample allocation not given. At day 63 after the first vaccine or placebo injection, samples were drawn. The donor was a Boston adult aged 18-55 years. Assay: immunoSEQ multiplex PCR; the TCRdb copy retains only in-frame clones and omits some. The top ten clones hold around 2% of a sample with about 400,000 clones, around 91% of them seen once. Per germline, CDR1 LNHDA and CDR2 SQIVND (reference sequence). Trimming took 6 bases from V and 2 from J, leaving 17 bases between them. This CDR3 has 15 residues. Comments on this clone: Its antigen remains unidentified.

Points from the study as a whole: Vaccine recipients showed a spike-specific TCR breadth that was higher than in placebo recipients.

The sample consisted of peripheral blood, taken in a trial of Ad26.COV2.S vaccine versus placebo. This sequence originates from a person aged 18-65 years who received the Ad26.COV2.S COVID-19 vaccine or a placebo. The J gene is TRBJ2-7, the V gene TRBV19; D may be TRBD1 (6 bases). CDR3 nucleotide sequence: TGTGCCAGTAGCTCTACCGGGACACCACCCTACGAGCAGTACTTC. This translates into CASSSTGTPPYEQYF.